What follows is one T cell receptor beta chain and its context. What antigen it recognizes has not been identified. No per-base quality is available; no much larger clone lies one base away. Using the deep immunoSEQ assay, multiplex PCR amplified TCR CDR3 regions from genomic DNA. Extracted genomic DNA from each cell subset was distributed evenly across all wells of several immunoSEQ 96-well plates, and each plate was treated as a replicate. For sorted subsets, each replicate PCR was loaded with about 0.2 ug genomic DNA, equivalent to 32,000 or so T cell genomes. Purified libraries were measured with a Qubit 3.0 fluorometer, size-checked on a Bioanalyzer 2100, and measured again with the KAPA Library Quantification kit. Each immunoSEQ 96-well plate was sequenced on its own single-read 150-cycle Illumina NextSeq 550 flow cell. The study's own analysis went as follows. Because the immunoSEQ output included only junctional sequences and no quality scores, the filtering could not be the same as the filtering used for full-length reads. To assign V/J genes and CDR3, sequences were annotated against IMGT germline references using PyIR, a Python wrapper for IgBLAST v1.9. Reads with weak V/J assignments (E-value above 1e-6), missing CDR3, stop codons, out-of-frame junctions, or ambiguous translated residues were removed. A V3J clonotype was defined by an identical inferred V gene, J gene, and CDR3 amino acid sequence. To compute the percentage overlap between repertoires, the number of shared unique clonotypes was divided by the size of the smaller repertoire. Three approaches were used to assess repertoire richness: RTK rarefaction, the Chao1 estimator, and Recon v2.1 estimates of unobserved clonotypes. Generation probabilities for all TCRbeta clonotypes obtained by the gDNA method from a few donors were computed using OLGA. TCRdb re-hosts the immuneACCESS table, in-frame sequences only. Its copies lack some clones; in the studies checked, an unresolved V gene accounts for under half of them, and the cause for the rest is not known. The DNA gave D and trimming, while V, J and clone size come from that table. This sample comprises about 2.4 million clones, approximately 90% of them detected only once. About 0.13% of the sample is taken by the ten largest.

The record originates from a study of shared clonotypes between healthy human individuals (dated by TCRdb to the early 2020s). Notes on the research overall: The cohort comprised a couple of women and a few men aged 18 to 49 years. Per donor, three plates each were used for CD4 naive and CD4 memory, two for CD8 naive, and one for CD8 memory. The study deeply sequenced blood TCR repertoires of several healthy adults to estimate repertoire size and the extent of clonotype sharing between individuals. Libraries were prepared and TCR repertoires were sequenced by different laboratories using diverse techniques, in order to increase sequencing depth and limit assay-specific biases. Each donor's leukapheresis produced roughly between roughly 0.85 and 9.5 billion PBMCs.

Inclusive of the bounding cysteine and phenylalanine, the CDR3 is 17 residues long. Of all the DNA, just the CDR3 is kept, 51 bases in frame from base 1. CDR1 LNHNV and CDR2 YYDKDF were looked up in the germline V gene (reference sequence). V drops 2 bases and J drops 5 bases, leaving 18 bases in between. The donors were healthy, HIV-negative adults who had no recently reported acute infections or vaccinations. All donors were Caucasian adults living in Nashville, Tennessee, USA. CD4+ T cells were enriched through magnetic negative selection, after which naive cells were positively selected on CD45RA and the remaining negative fraction served as the memory subset. Blood was obtained by leukapheresis, after which PBMCs were separated by Ficoll-Histopaque density gradient centrifugation and cryopreserved in liquid nitrogen vapor phase. Analytical flow cytometry was used to check the purity and quantity of each magnetically sorted T cell population. From each sorted fraction, genomic DNA was isolated and quantified by UV absorbance on a Nanodrop 2000c.

General findings and caveats noted by the study authors: Because the study included only a small number of donors, the genetic and exposure-history diversity represented was limited. Even with the large sequencing depth, rarefaction of the sorted-subset datasets indicated that sequencing was incomplete. Compared with non-shared clonotypes, clonotypes shared by all four sorted-subset donors had higher generation probabilities. Pairwise subsampling led to the expectation that sequencing depth would affect the degree of clonotype sharing among donors. Naive subsets generally had larger estimated clonotype richness than memory subsets. Sampling was restricted to blood, and TCR repertoires in tissue are likely to differ from TCR repertoires in blood. Sharing across a few donors was observed for approximately 5% of naive CD4, around 3.5% of naive CD8, 2% to 2.5% of memory CD4, and roughly 0.4% of memory CD8 clonotypes.

The chain joins TRBV15 to TRBJ2-2; matching of 8 bases hints at TRBD2 as the D gene. The TCR originated in a man between 18 and 35 years old in good health. Specimen: naive CD4+ T cells sorted from blood. The label giving this sample's cell subset or site can be read as: CD45RA+ positively selected. The CDR3 amino acid sequence is: CATSRPREGARTGELFF. The sequenced DNA is TGTGCCACCAGCAGACCCCGGGAGGGGGCGCGTACCGGGGAGCTGTTTTTT.